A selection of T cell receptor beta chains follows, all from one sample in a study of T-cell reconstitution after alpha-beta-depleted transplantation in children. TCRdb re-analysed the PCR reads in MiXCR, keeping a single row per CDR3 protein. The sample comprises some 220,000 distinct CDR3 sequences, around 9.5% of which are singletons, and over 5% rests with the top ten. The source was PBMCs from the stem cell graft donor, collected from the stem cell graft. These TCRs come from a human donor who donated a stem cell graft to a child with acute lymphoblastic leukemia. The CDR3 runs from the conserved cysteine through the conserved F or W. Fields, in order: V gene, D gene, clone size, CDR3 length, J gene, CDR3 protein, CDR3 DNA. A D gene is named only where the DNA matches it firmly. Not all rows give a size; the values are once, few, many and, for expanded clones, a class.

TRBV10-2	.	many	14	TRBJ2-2	CASNPPANTGELFF	TGCGCCAGCAACCCGCCCGCGAACACCGGGGAGCTGTTTTTT
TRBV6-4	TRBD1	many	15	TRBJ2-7	CASSERETGGYEQYF	TGTGCCAGCAGTGAACGAGAGACAGGGGGCTACGAGCAGTACTTC
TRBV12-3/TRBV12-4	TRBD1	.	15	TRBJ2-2	CASSSTGAPTGELFF	TGTGCCAGCAGTTCGACAGGGGCTCCCACCGGGGAGCTGTTTTTT
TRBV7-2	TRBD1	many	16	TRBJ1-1	CASSFRDRGKNTEAFF	TGTGCCAGCAGCTTCCGGGACAGGGGAAAAAACACTGAAGCTTTCTTT
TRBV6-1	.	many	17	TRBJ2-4	CASSRNPGRLAKNIQYF	TGTGCCAGCAGCCGCAATCCGGGACGACTAGCCAAAAACATTCAGTACTTC
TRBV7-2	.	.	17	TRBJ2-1	CASSLVRHEGAYNEQFF	TGTGCCAGCAGCTTAGTCCGGCACGAGGGGGCCTACAATGAGCAGTTCTTC
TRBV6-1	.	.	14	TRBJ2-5	CASSPPTALETQYF	TGTGCCAGCAGTCCCCCTACGGCGTTAGAGACCCAGTACTTC
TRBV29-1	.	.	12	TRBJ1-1	CSIRTGLTEAFF	TGCAGCATTAGAACAGGTCTCACTGAAGCTTTCTTT
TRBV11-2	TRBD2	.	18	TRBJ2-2	CASSRGGRGNTNTGELFF	TGTGCCAGCAGTCGCGGGGGGCGGGGAAATACGAACACCGGGGAGCTGTTTTTT
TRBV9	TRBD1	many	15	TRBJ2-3	CASSAGTGDADTQYF	TGTGCCAGCAGCGCCGGGACAGGGGATGCAGATACGCAGTATTTT
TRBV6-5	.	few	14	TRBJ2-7	CASSYGPGQGVQYF	TGTGCCAGCAGTTACGGTCCGGGGCAGGGCGTGCAGTACTTC
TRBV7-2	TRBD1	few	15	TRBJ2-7	CASSLVGQGAGEQYF	TGTGCCAGCAGCTTAGTCGGCCAGGGGGCTGGGGAGCAGTACTTC
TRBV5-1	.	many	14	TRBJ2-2	CASSEGRATGELFF	TGCGCCAGCAGCGAAGGACGGGCCACCGGGGAGCTGTTTTTT
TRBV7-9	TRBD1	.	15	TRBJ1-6	CASSGGTGGNSPLHF	TGTGCCAGCAGCGGGGGGACAGGCGGCAATTCACCCCTCCACTTT
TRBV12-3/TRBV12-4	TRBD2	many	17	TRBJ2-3	CASSWGTSPMRADTQYF	TGTGCCAGCAGTTGGGGGACTAGCCCCATGAGAGCAGATACGCAGTATTTT
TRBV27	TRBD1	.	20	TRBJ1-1	CASSLLTHRGDGYWNTEAFF	TGTGCCAGCAGCCTTTTAACCCACAGGGGAGATGGGTACTGGAACACTGAAGCTTTCTTT
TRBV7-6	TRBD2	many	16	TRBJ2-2	CASRPLAGGGTGELFF	TGTGCCAGCAGGCCTCTAGCGGGGGGGGGCACCGGGGAGCTGTTTTTT
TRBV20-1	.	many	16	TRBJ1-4	CSAPSSEGPSRGKLFF	TGCAGTGCACCCTCAAGTGAGGGGCCGTCTAGGGGCAAACTGTTTTTT
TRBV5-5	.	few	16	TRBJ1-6	CASSLAVDRHNSPLHF	TGTGCCAGCAGCTTGGCGGTGGACAGACATAATTCACCCCTCCACTTT
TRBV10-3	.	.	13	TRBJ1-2	CAISDGDNYGYTF	TGTGCCATCAGTGACGGGGATAACTATGGCTACACCTTC